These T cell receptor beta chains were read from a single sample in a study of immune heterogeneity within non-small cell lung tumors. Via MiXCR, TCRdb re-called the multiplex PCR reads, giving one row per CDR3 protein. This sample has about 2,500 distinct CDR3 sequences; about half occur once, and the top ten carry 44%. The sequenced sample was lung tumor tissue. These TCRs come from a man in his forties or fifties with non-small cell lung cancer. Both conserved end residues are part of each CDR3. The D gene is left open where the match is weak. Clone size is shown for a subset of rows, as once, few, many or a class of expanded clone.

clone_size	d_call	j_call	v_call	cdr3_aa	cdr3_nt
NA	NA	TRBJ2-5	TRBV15	CATSRDGPPGETQYF	TGTGCCACCAGCAGAGATGGACCACCGGGGGAGACCCAGTACTTC
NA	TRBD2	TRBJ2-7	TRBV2	CASSAGTSGYEQYF	TGTGCAAGCAGTGCCGGGACTAGCGGTTACGAGCAGTACTTC
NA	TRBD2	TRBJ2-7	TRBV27	CASSLAGGPHEQYF	TGTGCCAGCAGCTTAGCGGGAGGGCCGCACGAGCAGTACTTC
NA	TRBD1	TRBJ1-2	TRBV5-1	CASSSGDRDYGYTF	TGCGCCAGCAGCTCGGGGGACAGGGACTATGGCTACACCTTC
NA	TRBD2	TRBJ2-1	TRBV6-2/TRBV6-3	CASTALAGWDEQFF	TGTGCCAGCACCGCGCTAGCGGGCTGGGATGAGCAGTTCTTC
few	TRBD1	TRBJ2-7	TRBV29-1	CSAENRDRGFYEQYF	TGCAGCGCTGAGAACCGGGACAGGGGTTTCTACGAGCAGTACTTC
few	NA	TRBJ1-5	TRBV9	CASSVAGESNQPQHF	TGTGCCAGCAGCGTTGCAGGGGAGAGCAATCAGCCCCAGCATTTT
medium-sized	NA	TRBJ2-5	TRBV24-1	CATSDFVRGSVETQYF	TGTGCCACCAGTGATTTCGTCAGGGGATCGGTGGAGACCCAGTACTTC
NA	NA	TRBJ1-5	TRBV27	CATRGGGGQPQHF	TGTGCCACCAGGGGCGGGGGAGGTCAGCCCCAGCATTTT
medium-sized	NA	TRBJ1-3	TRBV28	CASRGGNTIYF	TGTGCCAGCAGAGGGGGAAACACCATATATTTT
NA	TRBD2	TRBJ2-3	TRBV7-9	CASSRTRSTDTQYF	TGTGCCAGCAGCCGGACTAGGAGCACAGATACGCAGTATTTT
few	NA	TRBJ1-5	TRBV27	CASSLNGGLLNQPQHF	TGTGCCAGCAGTTTAAATGGGGGGCTCCTCAATCAGCCCCAGCATTTT
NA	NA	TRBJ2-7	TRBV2	CASSVGQSYEQYF	TGTGCCAGCAGTGTTGGGCAGAGCTACGAGCAGTACTTC
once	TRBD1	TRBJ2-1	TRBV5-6	CASSFAGTGYNEQFF	TGTGCCAGCAGCTTCGCCGGGACAGGGTACAATGAGCAGTTCTTC
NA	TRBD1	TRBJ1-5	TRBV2	CASREDRGIDQPQHF	TGTGCCAGCAGAGAAGACAGGGGTATCGATCAGCCCCAGCATTTT
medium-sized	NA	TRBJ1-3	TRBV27	CASSFVAGNTIYF	TGTGCCAGCAGCTTCGTCGCAGGAAACACCATATATTTT
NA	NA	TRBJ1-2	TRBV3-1	CASSQDLRGGYTF	TGTGCCAGCAGCCAAGATTTGAGGGGAGGCTACACCTTC